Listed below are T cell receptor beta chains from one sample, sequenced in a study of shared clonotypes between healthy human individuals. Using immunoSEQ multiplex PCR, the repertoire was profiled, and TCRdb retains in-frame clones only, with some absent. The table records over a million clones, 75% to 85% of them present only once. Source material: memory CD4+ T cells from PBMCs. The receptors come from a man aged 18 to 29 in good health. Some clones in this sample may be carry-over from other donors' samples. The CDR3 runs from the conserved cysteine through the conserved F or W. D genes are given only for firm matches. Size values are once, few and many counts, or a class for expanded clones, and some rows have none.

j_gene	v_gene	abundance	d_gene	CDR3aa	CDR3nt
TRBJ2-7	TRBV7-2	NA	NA	CASSFSGRESYEQYF	TGTGCCAGCAGCTTTTCGGGGAGAGAGTCCTACGAGCAGTACTTC
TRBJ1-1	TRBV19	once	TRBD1	CASSLRTGRGNTEAFF	TGTGCCAGTAGTTTACGGACAGGGCGGGGGAACACTGAAGCTTTCTTT
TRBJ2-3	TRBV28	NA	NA	CASSYAGSTDTQYF	TGTGCCAGCAGTTATGCGGGAAGCACAGATACGCAGTATTTT
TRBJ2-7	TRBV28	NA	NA	CASSPPGTTKPYEQYF	TGTGCCAGCAGTCCACCGGGTACCACGAAGCCCTACGAGCAGTACTTC
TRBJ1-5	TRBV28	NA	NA	CASSSTGKGYQPQHF	TGTGCCAGCAGTTCGACAGGAAAGGGTTACCAGCCCCAGCATTTT
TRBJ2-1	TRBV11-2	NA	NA	CASSTRGRGSYNEQFF	TGTGCCAGCAGCACTAGGGGGAGGGGTTCCTACAATGAGCAGTTCTTC
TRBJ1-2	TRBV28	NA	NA	CASSSPGQGPGGYTF	TGTGCCAGCAGTTCCCCCGGTCAGGGTCCGGGGGGCTACACCTTC
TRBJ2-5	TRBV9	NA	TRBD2	CASCVGASGSGQETQYF	TGTGCCAGCTGCGTCGGGGCTAGCGGGAGTGGGCAAGAGACCCAGTACTTC
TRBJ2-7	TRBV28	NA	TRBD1	CASRSAGTGDGSF	TGTGCCAGCCGATCCGCCGGGACAGGGGACGGTAGCTTC
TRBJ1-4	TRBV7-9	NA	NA	CASSSEHNEKLFF	TGTGCCAGCAGCTCCGAACATAATGAAAAACTGTTTTTT
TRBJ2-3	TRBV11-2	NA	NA	CASSPPRQRQYF	TGTGCCAGCAGCCCCCCCCGCCAACGACAGTATTTT
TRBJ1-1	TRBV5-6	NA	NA	CASSFRARRWTEAFF	TGTGCCAGCAGCTTCAGGGCCCGGAGGTGGACTGAAGCTTTCTTT
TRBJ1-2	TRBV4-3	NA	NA	CASSFGGTYGYTF	TGCGCCAGCAGCTTCGGTGGGACCTATGGCTACACCTTC
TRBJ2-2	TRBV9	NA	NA	CASSVFWGVLNTGELFF	TGTGCCAGCAGCGTATTTTGGGGGGTATTAAACACCGGGGAGCTGTTTTTT
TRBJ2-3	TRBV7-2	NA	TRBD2	CASSLRLAGGTDTQYF	TGTGCCAGCAGCTTAAGGCTAGCGGGAGGAACAGATACGCAGTATTTT
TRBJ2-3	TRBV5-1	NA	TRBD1	CASSEGATGTDTQYF	TGCGCCAGCAGCGAGGGGGCGACAGGCACAGATACGCAGTATTTT
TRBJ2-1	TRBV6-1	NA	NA	CASTRSDNEQFF	TGTGCCAGCACGAGGTCTGACAATGAGCAGTTCTTC
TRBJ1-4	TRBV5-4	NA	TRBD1	CASSRDRAREKLFF	TGTGCCAGCAGCCGAGACAGGGCGAGGGAAAAACTGTTTTTT
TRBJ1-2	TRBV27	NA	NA	CASRANRLGAGGYTF	TGTGCCAGCAGGGCCAACCGCCTTGGGGCGGGCGGCTACACCTTC
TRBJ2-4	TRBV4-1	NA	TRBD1	CASSRSTGTGNSFLLAKNIQYF	TGCGCCAGCAGCCGCTCTACCGGGACAGGGAACTCCTTTCTACTAGCCAAAAACATTCAGTACTTC
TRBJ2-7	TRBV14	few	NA	CASSLLSRGEQYF	TGTGCCAGCAGCCTATTATCACGGGGAGAGCAGTACTTC
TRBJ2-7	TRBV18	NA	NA	CASSAWSGTPSYEQYF	TGTGCCAGCTCGGCGTGGTCCGGGACACCGAGCTACGAGCAGTACTTC
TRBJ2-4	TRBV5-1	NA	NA	CASSSGGGEAKNIQYF	TGCGCCAGCAGCTCGGGGGGCGGGGAAGCCAAAAACATTCAGTACTTC
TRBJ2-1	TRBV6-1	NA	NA	CATRRETGYNEQFF	TGTGCCACACGACGCGAGACTGGCTACAATGAGCAGTTCTTC
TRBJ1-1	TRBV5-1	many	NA	CASSRDTELATEAFF	TGCGCCAGCAGCCGAGATACAGAACTGGCCACTGAAGCTTTCTTT
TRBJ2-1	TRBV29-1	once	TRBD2	CSVLLAGSGNEQFF	TGCAGCGTTTTACTAGCGGGGAGCGGAAATGAGCAGTTCTTC
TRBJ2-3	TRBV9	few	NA	CASAPRERAPDTQYF	TGTGCCAGCGCGCCCAGGGAGCGGGCCCCAGATACGCAGTATTTT
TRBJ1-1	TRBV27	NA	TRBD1	CASSLSGTDMNTEAFF	TGTGCCAGCAGTTTATCCGGGACAGATATGAACACTGAAGCTTTCTTT
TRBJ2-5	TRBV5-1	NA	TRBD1	CASSPGQGRILETQYF	TGCGCCAGCAGCCCCGGACAGGGGAGGATATTGGAGACCCAGTACTTC
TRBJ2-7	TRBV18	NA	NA	CASSPRTVPYEQYF	TGTGCCAGCTCACCACGGACCGTACCCTACGAGCAGTACTTC
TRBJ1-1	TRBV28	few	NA	CASSPEGWAGVRLDTEAFF	TGTGCCAGCAGCCCGGAAGGCTGGGCAGGGGTTCGTCTCGACACTGAAGCTTTCTTT
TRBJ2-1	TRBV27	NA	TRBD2	CASSKLAPYNEQFF	TGTGCCAGCTCCAAACTAGCGCCCTACAATGAGCAGTTCTTC
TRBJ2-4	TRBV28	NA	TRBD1	CASRSTGIGIQYF	TGTGCCAGCAGATCGACAGGGATTGGCATTCAGTACTTC
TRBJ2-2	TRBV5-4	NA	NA	CASSFIWSRGTGELFF	TGTGCCAGCAGCTTTATTTGGTCGCGGGGAACCGGGGAGCTGTTTTTT
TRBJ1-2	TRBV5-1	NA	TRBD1	CASSLRQGLDGYTF	TGCGCCAGCAGCTTGAGACAGGGACTCGATGGCTACACCTTC
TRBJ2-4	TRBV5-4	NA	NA	CASSFATTAGAKNIQYF	TGTGCCAGCAGCTTTGCAACGACAGCAGGGGCCAAAAACATTCAGTACTTC
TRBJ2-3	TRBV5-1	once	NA	CASSLVPTSTDTQYF	TGCGCCAGCAGCTTGGTTCCCACTAGCACAGATACGCAGTATTTT
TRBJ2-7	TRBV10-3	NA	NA	CAISESGHDYEQYF	TGTGCCATCAGTGAGTCGGGACATGACTACGAGCAGTACTTC
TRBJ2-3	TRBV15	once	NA	CATSRDAGQDTQYF	TGTGCCACCAGCAGGGACGCAGGTCAAGATACGCAGTATTTT
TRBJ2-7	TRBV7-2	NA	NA	CASSPQPGTSYEQYF	TGTGCCAGCAGCCCGCAACCGGGTACGTCGTACGAGCAGTACTTC
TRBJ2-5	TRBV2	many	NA	CASKSWGSTETQYF	TGTGCCAGCAAAAGCTGGGGTAGCACAGAGACCCAGTACTTC
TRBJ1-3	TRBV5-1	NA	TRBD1	CASSLIGQAGNTIYF	TGCGCCAGCAGCTTGATCGGACAGGCTGGAAACACCATATATTTT